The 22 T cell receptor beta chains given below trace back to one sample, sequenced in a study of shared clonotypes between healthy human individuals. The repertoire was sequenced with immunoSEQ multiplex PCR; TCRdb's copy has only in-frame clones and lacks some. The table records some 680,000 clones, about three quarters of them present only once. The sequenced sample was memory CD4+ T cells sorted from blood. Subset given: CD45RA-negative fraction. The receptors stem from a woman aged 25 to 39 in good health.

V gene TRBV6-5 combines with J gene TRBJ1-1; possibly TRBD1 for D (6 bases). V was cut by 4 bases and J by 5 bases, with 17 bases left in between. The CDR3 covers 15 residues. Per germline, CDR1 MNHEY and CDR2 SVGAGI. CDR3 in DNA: TGTGCCAGCAGTTCCGGCCAGGGGCGGGGGACTGAAGCTTTCTTT. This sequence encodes CASSSGQGRGTEAFF.

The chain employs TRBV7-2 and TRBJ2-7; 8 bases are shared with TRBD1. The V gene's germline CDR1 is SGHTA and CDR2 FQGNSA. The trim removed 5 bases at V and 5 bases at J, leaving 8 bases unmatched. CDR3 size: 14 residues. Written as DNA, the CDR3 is TGTGCCAGCAGCGGACAGGGTTTGAGGAACGAGCAGTACTTC. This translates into CASSGQGLRNEQYF.

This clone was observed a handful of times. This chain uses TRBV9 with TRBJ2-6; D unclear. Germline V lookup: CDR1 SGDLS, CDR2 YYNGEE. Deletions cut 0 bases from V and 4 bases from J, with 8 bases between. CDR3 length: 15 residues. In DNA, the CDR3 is TGTGCCAGCAGCGTAGGGGTGACCGGGGCCAACGTCCTGACTTTC. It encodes CASSVGVTGANVLTF.

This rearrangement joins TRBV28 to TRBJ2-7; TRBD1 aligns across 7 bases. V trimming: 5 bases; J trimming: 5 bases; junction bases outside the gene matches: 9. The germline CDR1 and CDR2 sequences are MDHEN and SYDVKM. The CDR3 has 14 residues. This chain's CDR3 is CASSRGQLVDEQYF. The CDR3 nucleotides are TGTGCCAGCAGTAGGGGACAGCTAGTGGACGAGCAGTACTTC. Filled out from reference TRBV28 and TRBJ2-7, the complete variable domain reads DVKVTQSSRYLVKRTGEKVFLECVQDMDHENMFWYRQDPGLGLRLIYFSYDVKMKEKGDIPEGYSVSREKKERFSLILESASTNQTSMYLCASSRGQLVDEQYFGPGTRLTVT.

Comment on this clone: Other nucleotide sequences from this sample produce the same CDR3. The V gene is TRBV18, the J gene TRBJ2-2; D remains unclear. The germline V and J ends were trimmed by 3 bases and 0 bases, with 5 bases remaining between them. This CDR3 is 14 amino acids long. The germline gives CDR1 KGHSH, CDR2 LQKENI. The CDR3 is CASSPRANTGELFF. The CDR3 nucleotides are TGTGCCAGCTCACCTCGGGCGAACACCGGGGAGCTGTTTTTT.

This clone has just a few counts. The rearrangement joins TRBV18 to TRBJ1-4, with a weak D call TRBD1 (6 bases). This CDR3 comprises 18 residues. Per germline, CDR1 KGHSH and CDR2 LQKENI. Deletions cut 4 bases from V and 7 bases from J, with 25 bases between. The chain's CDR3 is CASSRNILRPGDSEKLFF. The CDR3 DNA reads TGTGCCAGCTCACGGAATATACTCCGGCCAGGGGATAGTGAAAAACTGTTTTTT.

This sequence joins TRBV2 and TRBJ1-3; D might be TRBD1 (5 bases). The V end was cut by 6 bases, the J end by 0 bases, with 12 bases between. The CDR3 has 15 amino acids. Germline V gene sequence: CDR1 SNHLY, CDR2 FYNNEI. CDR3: CASRRQPSSGNTIYF. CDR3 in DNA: TGTGCCAGCAGGAGACAGCCAAGCTCTGGAAACACCATATATTTT.

The CDR3 here is CASSPPGAYQETQYF. DNA for the CDR3: TGTGCCAGCTCACCCCCAGGGGCCTACCAAGAGACCCAGTACTTC. V and J are TRBV18 and TRBJ2-5; possible D gene TRBD1, 6 bases. The V end was cut by 3 bases, the J end by 0 bases, with 11 bases between. This CDR3 is 15 amino acids long. Germline values: CDR1 KGHSH, CDR2 LQKENI.

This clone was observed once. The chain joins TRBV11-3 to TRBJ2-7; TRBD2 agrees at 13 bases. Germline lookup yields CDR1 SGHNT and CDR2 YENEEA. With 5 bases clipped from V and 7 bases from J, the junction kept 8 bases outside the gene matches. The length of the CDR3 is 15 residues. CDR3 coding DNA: TGTGCCAGCAGCCAAGGACTAGCGGGAGCGAGGGAGCAGTACTTC. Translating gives CASSQGLAGAREQYF.

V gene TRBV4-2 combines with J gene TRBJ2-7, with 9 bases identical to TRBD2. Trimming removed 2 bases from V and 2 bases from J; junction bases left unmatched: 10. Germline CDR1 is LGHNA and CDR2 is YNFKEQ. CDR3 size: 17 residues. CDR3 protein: CASSQFASSGGTYEQYF. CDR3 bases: TGTGCCAGCAGCCAATTCGCGAGTAGCGGGGGAACCTACGAGCAGTACTTC.

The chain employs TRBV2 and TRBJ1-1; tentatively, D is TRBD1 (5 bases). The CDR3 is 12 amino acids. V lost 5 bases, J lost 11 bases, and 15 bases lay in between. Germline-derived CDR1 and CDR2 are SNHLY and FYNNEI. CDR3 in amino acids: CASSRDGPMAFF. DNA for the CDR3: TGTGCCAGCAGTCGGGACGGTCCAATGGCTTTCTTT.

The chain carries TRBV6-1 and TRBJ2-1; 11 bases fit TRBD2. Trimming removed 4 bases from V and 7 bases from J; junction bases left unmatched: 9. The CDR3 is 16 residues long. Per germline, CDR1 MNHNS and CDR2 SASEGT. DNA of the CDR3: TGTGCCAGCAGTGGTTTACTAGCGGGAGTGGTAAATGAGCAGTTCTTC. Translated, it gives CASSGLLAGVVNEQFF.

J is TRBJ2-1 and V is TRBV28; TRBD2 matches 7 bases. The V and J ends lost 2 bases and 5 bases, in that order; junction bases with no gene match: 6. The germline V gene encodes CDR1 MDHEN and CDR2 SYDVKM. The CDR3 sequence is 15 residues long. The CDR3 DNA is TGTGCCAGCAGTTTAGGTTGGACTAGAAACAATGAGCAGTTCTTC. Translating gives CASSLGWTRNNEQFF.

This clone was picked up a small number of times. CDR3 in DNA: TGTGCCAGCAGTGTGACAGGGAACTCACCCCTCCACTTT. This encodes CASSVTGNSPLHF. The rearrangement links TRBV6-1 to TRBJ1-6; 7 nucleotides line up with TRBD1. The junction had 4 bases not matched to a gene; V was cut back by 4 bases and J by 10 bases. The CDR3 contains 13 residues. Germline values: CDR1 MNHNS, CDR2 SASEGT.

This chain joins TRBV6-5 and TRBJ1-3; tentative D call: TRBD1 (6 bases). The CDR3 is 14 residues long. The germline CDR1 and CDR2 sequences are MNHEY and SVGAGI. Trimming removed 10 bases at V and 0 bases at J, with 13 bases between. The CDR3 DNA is TGTGCCATCACGGGGACAAACTCTGGAAACACCATATATTTT. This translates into CAITGTNSGNTIYF.

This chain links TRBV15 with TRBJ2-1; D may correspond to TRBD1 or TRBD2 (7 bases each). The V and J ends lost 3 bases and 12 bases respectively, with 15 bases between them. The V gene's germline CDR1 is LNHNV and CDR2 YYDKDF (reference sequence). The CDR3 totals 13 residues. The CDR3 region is CATSSRQGGGQFF. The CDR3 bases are TGTGCCACCAGCAGCCGACAGGGAGGGGGGCAGTTCTTC.

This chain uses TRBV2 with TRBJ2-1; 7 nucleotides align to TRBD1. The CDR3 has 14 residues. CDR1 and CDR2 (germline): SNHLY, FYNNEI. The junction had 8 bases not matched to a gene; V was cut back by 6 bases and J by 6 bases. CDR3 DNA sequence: TGTGCCAGCAGGGATGAGACAGGGAGCAATGAGCAGTTCTTC. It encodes CASRDETGSNEQFF. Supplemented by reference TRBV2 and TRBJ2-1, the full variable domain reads EPEVTQTPSHQVTQMGQEVILRCVPISNHLYFYWYRQILGQKVEFLVSFYNNEISEKSEIFDDQFSVERPDGSNFTLKIRSTKLEDSAMYFCASRDETGSNEQFFGPGTRLTVL.

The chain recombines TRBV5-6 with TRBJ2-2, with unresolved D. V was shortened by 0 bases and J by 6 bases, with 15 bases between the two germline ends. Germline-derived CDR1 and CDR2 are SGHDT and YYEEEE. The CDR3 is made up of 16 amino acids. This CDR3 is CASSLAAGFAPGELFF. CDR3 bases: TGTGCCAGCAGCTTGGCTGCAGGCTTCGCCCCCGGGGAGCTGTTTTTT. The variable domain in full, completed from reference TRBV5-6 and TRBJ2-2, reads DAGVTQSPTHLIKTRGQQVTLRCSPKSGHDTVSWYQQALGQGPQFIFQYYEEEERQRGNFPDRFSGHQFPNYSSELNVNALLLGDSALYLCASSLAAGFAPGELFFGEGSRLTVL.

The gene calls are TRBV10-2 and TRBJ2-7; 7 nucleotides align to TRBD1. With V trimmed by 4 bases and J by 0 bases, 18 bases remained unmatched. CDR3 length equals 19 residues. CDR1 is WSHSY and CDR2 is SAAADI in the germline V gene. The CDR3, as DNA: TGCGCCAGCAGTGGGCGACCGGGACAGAGAGCGGATCGCTCCTACGAGCAGTACTTC. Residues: CASSGRPGQRADRSYEQYF.

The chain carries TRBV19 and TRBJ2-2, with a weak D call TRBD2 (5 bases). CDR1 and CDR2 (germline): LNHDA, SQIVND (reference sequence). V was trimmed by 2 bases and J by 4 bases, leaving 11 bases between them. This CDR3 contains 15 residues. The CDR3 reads CASSIRSEGTGELFF. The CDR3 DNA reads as TGTGCCAGTAGTATACGCAGCGAGGGCACCGGGGAGCTGTTTTTT.

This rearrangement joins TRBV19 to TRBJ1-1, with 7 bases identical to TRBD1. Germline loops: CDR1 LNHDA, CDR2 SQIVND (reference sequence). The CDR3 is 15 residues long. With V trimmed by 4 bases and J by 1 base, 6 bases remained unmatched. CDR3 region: CASSKGTVRNTEAFF. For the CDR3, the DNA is TGTGCCAGTAGTAAGGGGACAGTTAGGAACACTGAAGCTTTCTTT.

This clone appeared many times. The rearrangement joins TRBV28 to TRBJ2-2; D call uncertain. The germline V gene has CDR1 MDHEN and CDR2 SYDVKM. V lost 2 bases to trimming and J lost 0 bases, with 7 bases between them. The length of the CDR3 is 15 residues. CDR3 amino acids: CASSLNSPNTGELFF. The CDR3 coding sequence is TGTGCCAGCAGTTTAAATTCCCCGAACACCGGGGAGCTGTTTTTT.